Below, one TCR beta chain is given with its context. Its specificity is not known. CDR3 length equals 13 residues. The germline CDR1 and CDR2 sequences are SQVTM and ANQGSEA. V was trimmed by 6 bases and J by 1 base, leaving 13 bases between them. TCRdb reanalysed the PCR reads using MiXCR and keeps one entry per CDR3 protein. In the table there are 38,000 or so distinct CDR3 sequences, 15% to 20% of which are singletons. The authors sorted naive CD8 T cells as CD8+CD4-CCR7+CD45RA+. These data are taken from a study of molecular identifiers for immune sequencing clone quantification. Study-level findings and limits: A single cell's spiked Jurkat TCR RNA was reportedly detectable among one million naive cells. Over 99% of effector molecules, yet under 1% of naive-cell molecules, were held by clones above 20 RNA copies.

V is TRBV29-1 and J is TRBJ2-7; tentative D call: TRBD2 (6 bases). The sample consisted of naive CD8+ T cells from blood, with Jurkat cell RNA spiked in. Subset: FACS-sorted CD8+CD4-CCR7+CD45RA+ naive T cells. The clonotype was recovered from a human donor in good health. Some libraries in this study had Jurkat cell RNA spiked in. CDR3: CSVLSGISYEQYF. The CDR3 nucleotides are TGCAGCGTGCTTAGCGGCATATCCTACGAGCAGTACTTC.